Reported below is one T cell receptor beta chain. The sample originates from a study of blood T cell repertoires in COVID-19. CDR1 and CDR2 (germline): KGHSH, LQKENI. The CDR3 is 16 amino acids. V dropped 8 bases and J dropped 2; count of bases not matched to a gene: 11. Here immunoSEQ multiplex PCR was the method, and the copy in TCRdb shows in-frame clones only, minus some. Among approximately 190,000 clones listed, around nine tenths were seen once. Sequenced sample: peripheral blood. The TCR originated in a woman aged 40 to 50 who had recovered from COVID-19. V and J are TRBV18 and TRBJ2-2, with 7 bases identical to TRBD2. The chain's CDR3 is CASPPASGVNTGELFF. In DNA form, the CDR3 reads TGTGCCAGCCCGCCGGCTAGCGGAGTTAACACCGGGGAGCTGTTTTTT.